This T cell receptor (beta chain) was sequenced during a study of blood T cell repertoires in COVID-19. Study-wide context: COVID-19 samples, acute and convalescent, were from the United States, Italy and Spain. The analysed material was cDNA or gDNA that came from T cells, B-cell-depleted T cells, or PBMCs.

This clone appeared once. This CDR3 region has 16 residues. Germline V gene lookup returns CDR1 KGHDR and CDR2 SFDVKD. With V trimmed by 1 base and J by 2 bases, 5 bases remained unmatched. Authors' analysis steps: Amplification of reference gene primers provided the estimated nucleated cell counts. Sequencing was performed with immunoSEQ multiplex PCR; in TCRdb, only in-frame clones are kept and a portion is missing. Clone size and the V and J calls come from that table; the DNA yielded D and trimming. The sample lists 100,000 to 130,000 clones, 75% to 95% seen once, with roughly 1.2% in the top ten.

Sequencing was done on a sample of peripheral blood. This receptor was identified in a woman in her twenties or thirties with acute or convalescent COVID-19. V is TRBV24-1 and J is TRBJ2-7, with 9 bases aligning to TRBD1. The CDR3 region has the DNA TGTGCCACCAGTGATTTCGGGGGGACAGGGACCTACGAGCAGTACTTC. Protein: CATSDFGGTGTYEQYF.